The sequence of this TCR beta chain was determined in a study of CD8+ T cells in alopecia areata. In the study overall: Treated patients swallowed 5 to 10 mg of oral tofacitinib twice daily. Tofacitinib ran 6 to 18 months, followed by 6 months off drug.

Overall study results and limits: Against the mouse data, patients shared TCRs less clearly, possibly for HLA reasons. Affected lesional scalp, above all in alopecia totalis/universalis, was more clonal than normal scalp.

Extracted from the samples, RNA was reverse transcribed into cDNA to serve as the sequencing template. Profiling relied on immunoSEQ multiplex PCR, and the TCRdb table lists in-frame clones only, not all of them. The sample has roughly 150,000 clones; 87% are singletons. This clone has a single count. Its antigen is undetermined. The V gene's germline CDR1 is SQVTM and CDR2 ANQGSEA. This CDR3 contains 17 residues. The ends lost 6 bases at V and 3 bases at J; junction bases unmatched: 20. The source is a human donor with alopecia areata. This sequence joins TRBV29-1 and TRBJ2-7, with TRBD1 matching over 7 bases. The sample here was CD8+ T cells sorted from blood, taken at week 0. CDR3 sequence (DNA): TGCAGCGTAGCCTCGGGAACAGGGGCGTTAACTCTCTACGAGCAGTACTTC. It is translated as CSVASGTGALTLYEQYF.